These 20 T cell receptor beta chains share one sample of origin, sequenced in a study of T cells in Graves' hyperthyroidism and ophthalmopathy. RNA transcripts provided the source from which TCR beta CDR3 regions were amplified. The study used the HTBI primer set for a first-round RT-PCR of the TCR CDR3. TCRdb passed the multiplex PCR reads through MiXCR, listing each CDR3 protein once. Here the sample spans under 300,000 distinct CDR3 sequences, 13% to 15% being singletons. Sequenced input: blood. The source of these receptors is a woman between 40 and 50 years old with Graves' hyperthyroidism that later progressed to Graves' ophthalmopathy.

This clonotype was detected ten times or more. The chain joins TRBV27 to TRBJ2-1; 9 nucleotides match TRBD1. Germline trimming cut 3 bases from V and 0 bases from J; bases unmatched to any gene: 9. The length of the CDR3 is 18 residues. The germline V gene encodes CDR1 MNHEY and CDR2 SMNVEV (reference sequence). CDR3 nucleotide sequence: TGTGCCAGCAGTTTTCACCCTCCGGACAGGGGCTCCTACAATGAGCAGTTCTTC. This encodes CASSFHPPDRGSYNEQFF.

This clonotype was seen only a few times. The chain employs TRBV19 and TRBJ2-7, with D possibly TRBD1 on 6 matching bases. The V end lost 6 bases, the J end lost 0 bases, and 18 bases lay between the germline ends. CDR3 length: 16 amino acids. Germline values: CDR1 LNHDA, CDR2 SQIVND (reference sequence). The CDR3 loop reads CASSGQLNTSSYEQYF. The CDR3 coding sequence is TGTGCCAGTAGCGGACAGCTAAACACTAGCTCCTACGAGCAGTACTTC.

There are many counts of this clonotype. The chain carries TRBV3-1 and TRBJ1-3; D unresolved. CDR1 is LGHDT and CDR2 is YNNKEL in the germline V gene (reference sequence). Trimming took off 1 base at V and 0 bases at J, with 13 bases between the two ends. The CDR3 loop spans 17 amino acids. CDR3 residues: CASSQGPLRPSGNTIYF. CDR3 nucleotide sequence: TGTGCCAGCAGCCAAGGACCGCTCAGACCCTCTGGAAACACCATATATTTT.

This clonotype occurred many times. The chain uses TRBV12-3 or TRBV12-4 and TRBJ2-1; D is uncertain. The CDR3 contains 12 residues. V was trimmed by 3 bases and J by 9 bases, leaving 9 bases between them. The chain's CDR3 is CASSFSQSEQFF. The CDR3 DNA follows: TGTGCCAGCAGTTTTTCTCAATCTGAGCAGTTCTTC.

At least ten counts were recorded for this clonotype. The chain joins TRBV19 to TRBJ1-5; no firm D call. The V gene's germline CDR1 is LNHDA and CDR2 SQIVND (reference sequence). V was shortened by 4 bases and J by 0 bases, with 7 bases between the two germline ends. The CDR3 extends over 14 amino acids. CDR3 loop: CASSTSSSNQPQHF. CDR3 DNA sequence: TGTGCCAGTAGTACATCAAGTAGCAATCAGCCCCAGCATTTT.

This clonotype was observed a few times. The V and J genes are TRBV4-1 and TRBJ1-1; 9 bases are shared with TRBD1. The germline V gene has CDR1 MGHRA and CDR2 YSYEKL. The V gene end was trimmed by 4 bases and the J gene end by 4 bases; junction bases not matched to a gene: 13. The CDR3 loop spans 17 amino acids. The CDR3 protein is CASSLLITGGRGTEAFF. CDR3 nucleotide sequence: TGCGCCAGCAGCCTACTCATTACAGGGGGCAGGGGCACTGAAGCTTTCTTT.

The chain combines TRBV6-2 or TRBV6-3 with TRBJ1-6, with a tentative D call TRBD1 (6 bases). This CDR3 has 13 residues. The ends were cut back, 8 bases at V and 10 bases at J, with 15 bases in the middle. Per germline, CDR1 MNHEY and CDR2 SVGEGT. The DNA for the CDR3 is TGTGCCAGCTATGACAGGCCAAAGTCACCCCTCCACTTT. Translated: CASYDRPKSPLHF.

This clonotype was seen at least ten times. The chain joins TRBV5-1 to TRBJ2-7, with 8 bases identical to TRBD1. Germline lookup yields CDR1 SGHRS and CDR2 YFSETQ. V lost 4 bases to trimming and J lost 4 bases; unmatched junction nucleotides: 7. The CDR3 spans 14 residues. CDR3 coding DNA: TGCGCCAGCAGCATGGACAGGGCCAAGTACGAGCAGTACTTC. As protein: CASSMDRAKYEQYF.

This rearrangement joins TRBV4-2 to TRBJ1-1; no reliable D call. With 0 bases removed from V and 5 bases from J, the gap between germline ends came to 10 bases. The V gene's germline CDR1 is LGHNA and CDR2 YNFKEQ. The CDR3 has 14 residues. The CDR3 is CASSQDLPRTEAFF. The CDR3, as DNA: TGTGCCAGCAGCCAAGATCTCCCTCGGACTGAAGCTTTCTTT.

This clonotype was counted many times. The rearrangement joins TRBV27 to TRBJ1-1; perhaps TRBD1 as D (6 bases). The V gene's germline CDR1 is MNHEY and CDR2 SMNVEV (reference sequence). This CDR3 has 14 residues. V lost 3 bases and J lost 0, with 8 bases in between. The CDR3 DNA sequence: TGTGCCAGCAGTTTCGGACAGATGAACACTGAAGCTTTCTTT. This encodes CASSFGQMNTEAFF.

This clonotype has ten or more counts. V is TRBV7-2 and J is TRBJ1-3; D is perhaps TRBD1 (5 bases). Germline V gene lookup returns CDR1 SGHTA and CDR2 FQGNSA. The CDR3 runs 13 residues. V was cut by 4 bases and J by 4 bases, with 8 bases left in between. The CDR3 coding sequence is TGTGCCAGCAGCTCACGGACAGGAAACACCATATATTTT. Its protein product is CASSSRTGNTIYF.

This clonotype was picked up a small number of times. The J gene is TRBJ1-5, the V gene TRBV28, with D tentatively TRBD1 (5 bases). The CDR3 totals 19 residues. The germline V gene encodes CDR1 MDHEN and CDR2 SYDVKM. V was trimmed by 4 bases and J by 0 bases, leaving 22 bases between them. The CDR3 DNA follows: TGTGCCAGCAGTTCCGGGGGAGGCGAGGGCCTCTATAGCAATCAGCCCCAGCATTTT. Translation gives CASSSGGGEGLYSNQPQHF. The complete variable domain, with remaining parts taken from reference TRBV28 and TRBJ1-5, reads DVKVTQSSRYLVKRTGEKVFLECVQDMDHENMFWYRQDPGLGLRLIYFSYDVKMKEKGDIPEGYSVSREKKERFSLILESASTNQTSMYLCASSSGGGEGLYSNQPQHFGDGTRLSIL.

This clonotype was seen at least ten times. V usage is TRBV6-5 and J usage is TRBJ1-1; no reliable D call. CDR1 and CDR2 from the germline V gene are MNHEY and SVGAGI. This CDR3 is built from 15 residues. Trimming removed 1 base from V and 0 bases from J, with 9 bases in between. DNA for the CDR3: TGTGCCAGCAGTTACTTCGGGGTGATGAACACTGAAGCTTTCTTT. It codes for CASSYFGVMNTEAFF.

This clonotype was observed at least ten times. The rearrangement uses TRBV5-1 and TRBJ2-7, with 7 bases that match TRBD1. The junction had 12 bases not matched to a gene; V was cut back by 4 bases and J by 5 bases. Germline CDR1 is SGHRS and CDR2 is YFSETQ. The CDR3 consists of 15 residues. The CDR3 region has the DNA TGCGCCAGCAGCCTCACAGGGGTTCGGGGCCACGAGCAGTACTTC. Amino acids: CASSLTGVRGHEQYF. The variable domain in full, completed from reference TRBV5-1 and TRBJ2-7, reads KAGVTQTPRYLIKTRGQQVTLSCSPISGHRSVSWYQQTPGQGLQFLFEYFSETQRNKGNFPGRFSGRQFSNSRSEMNVSTLELGDSALYLCASSLTGVRGHEQYFGPGTRLTVT.

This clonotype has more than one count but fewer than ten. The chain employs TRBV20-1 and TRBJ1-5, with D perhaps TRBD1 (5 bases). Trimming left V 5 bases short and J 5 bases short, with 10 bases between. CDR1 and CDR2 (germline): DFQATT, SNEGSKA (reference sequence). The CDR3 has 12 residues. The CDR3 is CSAVGGDQPQHF. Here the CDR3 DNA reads TGCAGTGCTGTCGGAGGGGATCAGCCCCAGCATTTT.

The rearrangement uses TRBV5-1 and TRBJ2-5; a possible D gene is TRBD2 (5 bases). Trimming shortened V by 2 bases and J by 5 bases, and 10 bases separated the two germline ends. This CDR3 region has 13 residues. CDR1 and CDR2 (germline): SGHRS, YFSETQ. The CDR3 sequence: CASSLADGETQYF. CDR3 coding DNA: TGCGCCAGCAGCTTAGCGGATGGGGAGACCCAGTACTTC.

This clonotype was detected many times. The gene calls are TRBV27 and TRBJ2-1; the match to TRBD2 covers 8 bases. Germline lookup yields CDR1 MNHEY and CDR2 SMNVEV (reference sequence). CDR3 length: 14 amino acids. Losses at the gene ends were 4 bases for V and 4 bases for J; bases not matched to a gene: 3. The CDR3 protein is CASSSPGGYNEQFF. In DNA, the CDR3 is TGTGCCAGCAGTTCCCCGGGGGGGTACAATGAGCAGTTCTTC.

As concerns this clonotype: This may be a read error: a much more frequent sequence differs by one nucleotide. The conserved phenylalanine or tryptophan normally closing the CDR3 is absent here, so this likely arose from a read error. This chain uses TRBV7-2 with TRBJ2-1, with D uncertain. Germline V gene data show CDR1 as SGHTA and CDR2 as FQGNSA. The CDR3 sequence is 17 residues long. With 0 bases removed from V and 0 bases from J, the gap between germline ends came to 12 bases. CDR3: CASSLAFSPFSYNEQFL. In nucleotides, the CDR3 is TGTGCCAGCAGCTTAGCCTTTTCACCCTTCTCCTACAATGAGCAGTTCTTA.

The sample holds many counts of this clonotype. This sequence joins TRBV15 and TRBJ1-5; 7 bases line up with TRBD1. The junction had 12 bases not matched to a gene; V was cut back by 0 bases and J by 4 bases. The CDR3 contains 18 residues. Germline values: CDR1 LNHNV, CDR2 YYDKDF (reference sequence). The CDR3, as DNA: TGTGCCACCAGCAGAGATCCAAAGGACAGGAGGAAAAATCAGCCCCAGCATTTT. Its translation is CATSRDPKDRRKNQPQHF.

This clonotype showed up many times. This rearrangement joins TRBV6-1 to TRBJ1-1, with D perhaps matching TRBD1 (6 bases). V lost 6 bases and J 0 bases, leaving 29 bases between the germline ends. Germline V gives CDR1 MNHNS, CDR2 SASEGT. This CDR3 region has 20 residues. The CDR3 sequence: CASRGNPGHRDTTLNTEAFF. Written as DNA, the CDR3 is TGTGCCAGCAGGGGAAACCCGGGCCACCGGGACACCACTCTGAACACTGAAGCTTTCTTT.